This T cell receptor (beta chain) was observed in a study of T cell repertoires in cytomegalovirus infection (dated by TCRdb to about 2019). A note on the overall study: Alongside well-studied HLA-B-restricted epitopes, the peptide stimulations were aimed at recently identified HLA-C-restricted CMV epitopes, whose presentation resists viral immunomodulation. Donor HLA type was relevant to the analysis, because carriage of CMV infection together with the matching HLA type was indicated by public TCR beta signatures.

The research as a whole found: The ex vivo response was dominated by HLA-C-restricted CMV-specific TCR beta clonotypes, which also provided the single most frequent clonotype in two of eight donors. In both this cohort and an independent approximately 400-donor cohort, the cumulative frequency of public TCR beta family members distinguished carriers of CMV infection plus the relevant HLA type.

V is shortened by 5 bases, J by 7 bases, and the region joining them spans 12 bases. The germline V gene encodes CDR1 SGHTA and CDR2 FQGTGA. From its cysteine to its phenylalanine, the CDR3 spans 14 amino acids. Of all the DNA, just the CDR3 is kept, 42 bases in frame from base 1. Sequencing was performed on an Illumina HiSeq 1500. Clones were called with MiXCR by TCRdb after fastp trimmed the public reads at Q25, and only in-frame beta chains were retained. Records with the same CDR3 protein are collapsed into one entry carrying the most frequent genes and DNA. The sample table shows hundreds of thousands of distinct CDR3 sequences, and around a third are seen once. 11% to 15% of the sample lies in the top ten. This clonotype was seen ten or more times. Its cognate antigen has yet to be identified. The input lacks base qualities; no much larger clone sits a single base away. Explained via the paper, the treatment or condition label denotes: in vitro stimulation with specific CMV peptide epitopes to enrich CMV-specific T cells.

The sequence was collected from a human donor in good health (CMV status not recorded). Some clones in this sample may be carry-over from other donors' samples. The V and J genes are TRBV7-3 and TRBJ1-6; TRBD1 is a possible D gene, resting on 6 matching bases. The sequencing here drew on cultured CD8+ T cells from PBMCs, taken from culture after CMV antigen stimulation. The sequenced DNA is TGTGCCAGCAGCCTTACAGGGAAAAATTCACCCCTCCACTTT. It encodes CASSLTGKNSPLHF.